This is a list of T cell receptor beta chains from one sample in a study of blood T cells in healthy people across ages. TCRdb re-called the 5' RACE reads through MiXCR, storing one row per CDR3 protein. The data hold about 730,000 distinct CDR3 sequences, with about 42% observed a single time. Sequencing input: blood. The receptors were gathered from a woman aged 55-75 years in good health. Each CDR3 is given with its conserved first and last residue. Each record gives: clone size, V gene, D gene, J gene, CDR3 DNA, CDR3 protein. A D gene is named only where the DNA matches it firmly. The size of a clone is reported for some rows only, either as once, few or many, or as a class for expanded clones.

>-|TRBV28|TRBD2|TRBJ2-7
TGTGCCAGCAGTTCCGCTGGGACTAGCGGAGGCGAGCAGTACTTC
CASSSAGTSGGEQYF
>few|TRBV5-1|TRBD1|TRBJ1-2
TGCGCCAGCAGGACAGGACAGGCAGATGGCTACACCTTC
CASRTGQADGYTF
>-|TRBV2|TRBD2|TRBJ2-1
TGTGCCAGCATGCGACTAGCGGGAGTCCATGAGCAGTTCTTC
CASMRLAGVHEQFF
>-|TRBV4-2|-|TRBJ1-4
TGTGCCAGCAGCCAAGATATCAGGACAGCAACTAATGGAAAACTGTTTTTT
CASSQDIRTATNGKLFF
>many|TRBV20-1|-|TRBJ1-2
TGCAGTGCTAGGTTGGGACCGGGCTATGGCTACACCTTC
CSARLGPGYGYTF
>-|TRBV24-1|-|TRBJ2-2
TGTGCCACCTTCGGGGATAACACCGGGGAGCTGTTTTTT
CATFGDNTGELFF
>-|TRBV24-1|-|TRBJ2-5
TGTGCCACCAGTGCCCAGGGGCAGTTCCAAGAGACCCAGTACTTC
CATSAQGQFQETQYF
>-|TRBV7-2|-|TRBJ2-4
TGTGCCAGCAGAGCGGCTAGCTCGGAGCAGTACTTC
CASRAASSEQYF
>-|TRBV3-1|-|TRBJ2-7
TGTGCCAGCAGCCCTCTATTAAACTACGAGCAGTACTTC
CASSPLLNYEQYF
>-|TRBV27|-|TRBJ2-7
TGTGCCAGCAGTAAAGCGGGACAGCCCTACGAGCAGTACTTC
CASSKAGQPYEQYF
>-|TRBV5-6|-|TRBJ2-6
TGTGCCAGCAGCCCGGACGGTGGGGCCAACGTCCTGACTTTC
CASSPDGGANVLTF
>-|TRBV20-1|TRBD1|TRBJ1-1
TGCAGTGCTAGGGGCGGGACAGTGAACACTGAAGCTTTCTTT
CSARGGTVNTEAFF
>-|TRBV15|-|TRBJ2-5
TGTGCCACCAGCAGAGAGGGAACAGGGATAGAGACCCAGTACTTC
CATSREGTGIETQYF
>-|TRBV2|-|TRBJ2-7
TGTGCCAGCAGTGAAGTGGGAGGGGGCTTTGGTTACGAGCAGTACTTC
CASSEVGGGFGYEQYF
>-|TRBV10-3|-|TRBJ2-5
TGTGCCATCAGAAATGACTTCTCCCAAGAGACCCAGTACTTC
CAIRNDFSQETQYF
>few|TRBV7-9|TRBD1|TRBJ2-5
TGTGCCAGCAGCTTAGGACCCCAACCGGGCCAGGGGGCTAGGGAGACCCAGTACTTC
CASSLGPQPGQGARETQYF
>-|TRBV6-1|TRBD1|TRBJ2-5
TGTGCCAGCAGTCCCCGGACAGGGCGAGGCGAGACCCAGTACTTC
CASSPRTGRGETQYF
>-|TRBV28|TRBD1|TRBJ1-5
TGTGCCAGCAAAACAGGGGTTCGAAATCAGCCCCAGCATTTT
CASKTGVRNQPQHF
>few|TRBV19|TRBD2|TRBJ2-5
TGTGCCAGTAGTACCAGACTAGCGACCCCACAAGAGACCCAGTACTTC
CASSTRLATPQETQYF
>few|TRBV7-2|TRBD1|TRBJ1-2
TGTGCCAGCAGCGAGGGGACAGGGGGATATGGCTACACCTTC
CASSEGTGGYGYTF
>-|TRBV6-1|-|TRBJ1-1
TGTGCCAGCAGTCAGACGCGGGCGGGGGCGCGGAACACTGAAGCTTTCTTT
CASSQTRAGARNTEAFF
>-|TRBV29-1|TRBD1|TRBJ1-2
TGCAGCGTTGATCACAGGGGGCTGGCGGGCTACACCTTC
CSVDHRGLAGYTF
>many|TRBV5-1|TRBD2|TRBJ2-7
TGCGCCAGCAGCTTGGGGGATAGCGGGGCCAACGAGCAGTACTTC
CASSLGDSGANEQYF
>few|TRBV10-3|TRBD2|TRBJ2-3
TGTGCCATCAAACGGGAGACGTTAGCGGGAGGCACAGATACGCAGTATTTT
CAIKRETLAGGTDTQYF
>-|TRBV29-1|TRBD2|TRBJ2-1
TGCAGCGTTGAAGCCCTTACCGGGACTAGCGGGAGCAGCTCCTACAATGAGCAGTTCTTC
CSVEALTGTSGSSSYNEQFF
>-|TRBV20-1|TRBD1|TRBJ1-2
TGCAGTGCTACCCTACCGGGACAGGGGAGAAACTACACCTTC
CSATLPGQGRNYTF
>-|TRBV19|TRBD1|TRBJ1-2
TGTGCCAGTAGCCCGGACAGGGATGCCTATGGCTACACCTTC
CASSPDRDAYGYTF
>many|TRBV3-1|-|TRBJ2-7
TGTGCCAGCAGCCCCTCGACAGGTAACGAGCAGTACTTC
CASSPSTGNEQYF
>-|TRBV5-1|TRBD1|TRBJ1-5
TGCGCCAGCAGCTTCAGGGGGGAACGCAATCAGCCCCAGCATTTT
CASSFRGERNQPQHF
>once|TRBV18|-|TRBJ2-3
TGTGCCAGCTCACCACTCGCAGGGTCCGCAGATACGCAGTATTTT
CASSPLAGSADTQYF
>-|TRBV18|TRBD1|TRBJ1-2
TGTGCCAGCTCACCAACGGGGACAGGGGGACAGAACTATGGCTACACCTTC
CASSPTGTGGQNYGYTF
>few|TRBV18|TRBD1|TRBJ2-7
TGTGCCAGCTCATCGCCGGGACAGGGATTGCACGAGCAGTACTTC
CASSSPGQGLHEQYF
>-|TRBV4-2|-|TRBJ2-1
TGTGCCAGCAGCAAGAGGGCGGGCACCGACGACTCCTACGAGCAGTTCTTC
CASSKRAGTDDSYEQFF
>once|TRBV3-1|TRBD2|TRBJ2-7
TGTGCCAGCAGCCAAGATCGACGGGGGGGAGAGACCCGGTACTTC
CASSQDRRGGETRYF
>-|TRBV11-2|-|TRBJ2-7
TGTGCCAGCAGCTTTGGGGAGAGCTCCTACGAGCAGTACTTC
CASSFGESSYEQYF
>-|TRBV11-1|-|TRBJ2-7
TGTGCCAGCAGGCCGTATAGGGGGTCGTACGAGCAGTACTTC
CASRPYRGSYEQYF
>few|TRBV3-1|TRBD2|TRBJ2-3
TGTGCCAGCAGCCAAGACCACCACAGCGGGGGGGCGACAGATACGCAGTATTTT
CASSQDHHSGGATDTQYF
>-|TRBV25-1|-|TRBJ2-7
TGTGCCAGCAGTGAATCTGGGTTAGGGTTTACGTACGAGCAGTACTTC
CASSESGLGFTYEQYF
>-|TRBV5-1|TRBD2|TRBJ2-1
TGCGCCAGCAGCTTGGCCTACGCTAGCGGGCACCACAATGAGCAGTTCTTC
CASSLAYASGHHNEQFF
>-|TRBV7-9|-|TRBJ2-7
TGTGCCAGCAGCTCCGGTCGCGAGCAGTACTTC
CASSSGREQYF
>-|TRBV12-3/TRBV12-4|-|TRBJ1-1
TGTGCCAGTATGGGGGGGGGATTTCCGATAACTGAAGCTTTCTTT
CASMGGGFPITEAFF
>once|TRBV21-1|-|TRBJ1-1
-
CASSKTVGSGNTEAFF
>few|TRBV14|-|TRBJ1-4
TGTGCCAGCAGCCAAAGGAGGCTCCCGGGAACTAATGAAAAACTGTTTTTT
CASSQRRLPGTNEKLFF
>-|TRBV12-3/TRBV12-4|-|TRBJ2-3
TGTGCCAGCAGTTTAAAGGCAGGGCGCACAGATACGCAGTATTTT
CASSLKAGRTDTQYF
>few|TRBV5-6|-|TRBJ2-5
TGTGCCAGCAGCATCCGGGGGACTTACGGCGGGGAGCGGTACTTC
CASSIRGTYGGERYF
>-|TRBV29-1|-|TRBJ2-5
TGCAGCGGGCAGGTCGGGGAGACCCAGTACTTC
CSGQVGETQYF
>few|TRBV5-1|TRBD1|TRBJ1-2
TGCGCCAGCAGGACGGACAGGGGGCACTATGGCTACACCTTC
CASRTDRGHYGYTF
>few|TRBV20-1|-|TRBJ2-3
TGCAGTGCTCGACTAACTAGCACAGATACGCAGTATTTT
CSARLTSTDTQYF
>-|TRBV4-2|TRBD1|TRBJ1-5
TGTGCCAGCAGCCAAGAATGGGGACAGGTCAATCAGCCCCAGCATTTT
CASSQEWGQVNQPQHF
>few|TRBV15|-|TRBJ1-2
TGTGCCACCAGCAGAGAGCGGGTGGGTAACTATGGCTACACCTTC
CATSRERVGNYGYTF
>-|TRBV29-1|-|TRBJ1-1
TGCAGCGTCGCTGAAGGTTTGGACAGAAAGCTTAGAGCCGCTTTCTTT
CSVAEGLDRKLRAAFF
>-|TRBV3-1|-|TRBJ1-1
TGTGCCAGTACCCTGGGGGTCACTGAAGCTTTCTTT
CASTLGVTEAFF
>-|TRBV12-3/TRBV12-4|TRBD2|TRBJ2-7
TGTGCCAGCAGGCCGGGAGGGCACAGCTCCTACGAGCAGTACTTC
CASRPGGHSSYEQYF
>-|TRBV28|TRBD1|TRBJ2-5
TGTGCCAGCAGCCCCCTTATAGGACAGGGGACGGGGTACTTC
CASSPLIGQGTGYF
>few|TRBV3-1|-|TRBJ1-2
TGTGCCAGCAGCCAACTCGACAGTGGCTACACCTTC
CASSQLDSGYTF
>-|TRBV20-1|-|TRBJ2-5
TGCAGTGCTAGTCAAACAGGGAATTACTACGATGAGCAGTACTTC
CSASQTGNYYDEQYF
>-|TRBV18|TRBD2|TRBJ2-7
TGTGCCAGCTCACCACCGAACGGTCCAGCGGGAGAGAACAATGAGCAGTACTTC
CASSPPNGPAGENNEQYF
>-|TRBV5-1|TRBD1|TRBJ2-7
TGCGCCAGCAGCGCTGGACAGGGACCCTACGAGCAGTACTTC
CASSAGQGPYEQYF